The TCR beta chain under discussion was sequenced for a study of blood T cell repertoires in COVID-19. For the study at large: Samples taken during acute and convalescent COVID-19 were collected in the United States, Italy and Spain. T cells, B-cell-depleted T cells, or PBMCs provided the cDNA or gDNA that served as material.

Authors' processing steps: Scientists estimated how many nucleated cells there were by amplifying reference gene primers. Sequenced by immunoSEQ multiplex PCR; TCRdb stores in-frame clones only, minus some. V, J and clone size are those of that table, while D and trimming were read from the DNA. The sample yields about 68,000 clones, approximately 88% seen once. Input material: peripheral blood. This TCR derives from a human donor in a cohort sampled during active COVID-19.

This CDR3 is CASSQTGRGNTEAFF. Here the CDR3 DNA reads TGTGCCAGCAGCCAAACCGGGCGGGGGAACACTGAAGCTTTCTTT. This sequence joins TRBV28 and TRBJ1-1; D is unclear. Trimming cost V 6 bases and J 1 base, with 15 bases left between them. The CDR3 totals 15 residues. Germline V gene data show CDR1 as MDHEN and CDR2 as SYDVKM.